Below, one T cell receptor beta chain is given with its context. The target of this receptor is not known. The record has no base qualities; no much larger clone is one base away. This sample is drawn from a study of blood T cell repertoires in COVID-19 (dated by TCRdb to 2018 to 2021). The study in broad terms: Samples from collaborators originated in the United States, Italy and Spain and spanned both the acute and convalescent phases of COVID-19. Where available, HLA class I and class II types were obtained from metadata supplied by the sample provider rather than from assay-based typing. Samples were obtained from the ongoing ImmuneRACE study (first 160 participants) and from about 1,300 subjects provided by 6 global collaborators. Deeply sampled blood TCRbeta repertoires from subjects exposed to, actively infected with, or recovered from COVID-19 were included in the dataset. Sample metadata almost always included a de-identified subject ID, COVID-19 status, age in years and sex. The material from the prospective study consisted of cDNA or gDNA derived from T cells, B-cell-depleted T cells, or PBMCs. The repertoires were released in a freely available public database intended as a resource for research on the immune response to SARS-CoV-2.

One collaborating source in Seattle enrolled patients while the patients were actively infected and followed the patients over time throughout the course of disease. Collaborating institutions collected whole blood in K2EDTA tubes following their own protocols. For TCRbeta analysis, collaborator samples were shipped as frozen whole blood, as isolated PBMCs, or as DNA extracted from either sample type. Summary of the overall study and its limitations: Clinical and demographic metadata were provided uncurated, with the amount varying by source and participant.

Reading from cysteine to phenylalanine, the CDR3 counts 14 amino acids. The entry retains the CDR3 DNA only, 42 bases that are in frame from base 1. Trimming removed 1 base from V and 2 bases from J, leaving 10 bases between the germline ends. CDR1 SGHRS and CDR2 YFSETQ were looked up in the germline V gene. TCRbeta CDR3 regions were amplified from genomic DNA using the immunoSEQ Assay, a bias-controlled multiplex PCR. The study's processing was this. The number of nucleated cells in each sample was estimated by amplification of reference gene primers within the assay. To quantify the absolute abundance of each unique TCRbeta CDR3 rearrangement, sequence reads were collapsed and filtered. Productive Simpson clonality was computed per sample as the square root of Simpson's diversity index over productive rearrangements. Held by TCRdb, this immuneACCESS table contains in-frame sequences only and omits some clones. Under half of the omission traces to an unresolved V gene where checked; the cause of the rest is unknown. V, J and clone size are taken as reported in that table, and D and trimming were inferred from the DNA itself. The sample yields approximately 300,000 clones; about nine tenths were counted once. The ten largest clones take up approximately 10% of the sample.

The receptor was isolated from a woman between 25 and 40 years old with COVID-19, enrolled during active disease. Material: peripheral blood. The chain is made from TRBV5-1 and TRBJ2-7; TRBD1 is a possible D gene, resting on 5 matching bases. The DNA sequence is as follows: TGCGCCAGCAGCTTGTCGGGCAGGGCCTACGAGCAGTACTTC. This is translated as CASSLSGRAYEQYF. Joined to the reference TRBV5-1 and TRBJ2-7 proteins, this CDR3 gives the full variable domain: KAGVTQTPRYLIKTRGQQVTLSCSPISGHRSVSWYQQTPGQGLQFLFEYFSETQRNKGNFPGRFSGRQFSNSRSEMNVSTLELGDSALYLCASSLSGRAYEQYFGPGTRLTVT.